One sample yielded the 6 T cell receptor beta chains listed below, sequenced in a study of Graves' ophthalmopathy and Graves' hyperthyroidism. Scientists amplified the TCR beta CDR3 regions from RNA transcripts. RT-PCR with HTBI primers came first, then second-round multiplex PCR. A single record per CDR3 protein comes from TCRdb applying MiXCR to the multiplex PCR reads. The data contain 40,000 or so distinct CDR3 sequences, roughly 50% of them singletons. The sequenced sample was peripheral blood. These receptors were collected from an adult woman with stable Graves' hyperthyroidism.

At least ten counts were recorded for this clonotype. The chain's CDR3 is CASSLGTGNQPQHF. CDR3 in DNA: TGTGCCAGCAGTTTAGGGACAGGGAATCAGCCCCAGCATTTT. The V and J genes are TRBV12-3 or TRBV12-4 and TRBJ1-5; 8 bases fit TRBD1. There are 14 residues in the CDR3. The trim removed 1 base at V and 4 bases at J, leaving 0 bases unmatched.

This clonotype showed up many times. The chain uses TRBV9 and TRBJ1-1; no clear D. In germline, CDR1 is SGDLS, CDR2 YYNGEE. The V gene lost 2 bases and the J gene lost 6 bases, with 11 bases spanning the gap. The CDR3 extends over 13 amino acids. CDR3: CASSVVSYSEAFF. In DNA form, the CDR3 reads TGTGCCAGCAGCGTGGTTTCATATTCTGAAGCTTTCTTT.

The V gene is TRBV6-1, the J gene TRBJ2-3, with 8 bases aligning to TRBD1. CDR1 MNHNS and CDR2 SASEGT come from the germline V gene. Unmatched junction bases numbered 2, after V lost 1 base and J lost 5 bases. The CDR3 totals 14 residues. The CDR3 protein is CASSEGTGKDTQYF. The CDR3 DNA sequence: TGTGCCAGCAGTGAAGGGACAGGGAAAGATACGCAGTATTTT.

V usage is TRBV6-5 and J usage is TRBJ2-7; TRBD2 aligns across 12 bases. This CDR3 contains 16 residues. V dropped 5 bases and J dropped 4; count of bases not matched to a gene: 9. The germline V gene has CDR1 MNHEY and CDR2 SVGAGI. CDR3 DNA sequence: TGTGCCAGCAGTCCAGAGACTAGCGGGAGTAGGTACGAGCAGTACTTC. Its protein product is CASSPETSGSRYEQYF.

This clonotype was recorded at least ten times. The chain has TRBV3-1 and TRBJ2-2; possible D gene TRBD1, 6 bases. V was trimmed by 5 bases and J by 6 bases, leaving 13 bases between them. Germline V CDR1 and CDR2: LGHDT, YNNKEL (reference sequence). The CDR3 has 14 residues. The CDR3 sequence is CASSSGTFSGELFF. The CDR3 DNA follows: TGTGCCAGCAGCTCCGGGACATTCTCCGGGGAGCTGTTTTTT.

Comment on this clonotype: One end of the junction varies from germline; a read error may be responsible. V usage is TRBV20-1 and J usage is TRBJ2-7; 7 bases map to TRBD1. The CDR3 spans 15 residues. Germline assignment: CDR1 DFQATT and CDR2 SNEGSKA (reference sequence). This CDR3 reads CSARAGGTAGYEQHF. The CDR3 DNA is TGCAGTGCTAGAGCCGGTGGGACAGCCGGCTACGAGCAGCACTTC.